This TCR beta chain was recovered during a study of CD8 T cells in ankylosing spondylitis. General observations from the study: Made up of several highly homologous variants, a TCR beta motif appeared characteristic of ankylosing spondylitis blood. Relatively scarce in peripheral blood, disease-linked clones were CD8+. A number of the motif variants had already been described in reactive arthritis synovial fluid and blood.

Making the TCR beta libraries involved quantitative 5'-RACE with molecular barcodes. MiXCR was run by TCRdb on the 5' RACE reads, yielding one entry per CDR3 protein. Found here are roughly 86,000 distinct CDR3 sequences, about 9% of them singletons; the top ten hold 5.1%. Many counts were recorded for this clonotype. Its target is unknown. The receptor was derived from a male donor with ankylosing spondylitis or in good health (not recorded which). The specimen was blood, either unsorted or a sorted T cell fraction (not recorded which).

CDR3 region: CASSWDSNQPQHF. As DNA, the CDR3 is TGTGCCAGCAGTTGGGACAGCAATCAGCCCCAGCATTTT. The chain carries TRBV12-3 or TRBV12-4 and TRBJ1-5; maybe TRBD1 (5 bases). V gave up 4 bases and J gave up 1 base, with 5 bases separating them. This CDR3 is built from 13 residues.